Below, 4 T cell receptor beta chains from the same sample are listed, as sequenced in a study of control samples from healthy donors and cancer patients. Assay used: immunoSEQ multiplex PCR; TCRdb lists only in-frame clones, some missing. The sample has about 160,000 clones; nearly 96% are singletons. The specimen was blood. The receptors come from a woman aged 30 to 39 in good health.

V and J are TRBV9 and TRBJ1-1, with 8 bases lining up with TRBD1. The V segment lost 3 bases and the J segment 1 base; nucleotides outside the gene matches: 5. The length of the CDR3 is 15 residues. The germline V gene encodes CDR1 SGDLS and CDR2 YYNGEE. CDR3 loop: CASSAGQGSNTEAFF. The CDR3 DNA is TGTGCCAGCAGCGCCGGACAGGGATCGAACACTGAAGCTTTCTTT.

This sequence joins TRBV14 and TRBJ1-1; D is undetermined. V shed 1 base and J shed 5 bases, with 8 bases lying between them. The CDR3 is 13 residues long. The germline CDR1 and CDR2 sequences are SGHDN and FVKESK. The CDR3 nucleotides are TGTGCCAGCAGCCAAGTTGCCGGAACTGAAGCTTTCTTT. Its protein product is CASSQVAGTEAFF.

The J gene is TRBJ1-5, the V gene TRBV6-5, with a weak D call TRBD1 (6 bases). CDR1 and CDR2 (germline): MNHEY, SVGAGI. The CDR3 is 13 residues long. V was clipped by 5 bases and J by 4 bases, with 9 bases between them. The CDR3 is CASSRGANQPQHF. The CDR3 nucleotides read TGTGCCAGCAGTCGGGGGGCAAATCAGCCCCAGCATTTT.

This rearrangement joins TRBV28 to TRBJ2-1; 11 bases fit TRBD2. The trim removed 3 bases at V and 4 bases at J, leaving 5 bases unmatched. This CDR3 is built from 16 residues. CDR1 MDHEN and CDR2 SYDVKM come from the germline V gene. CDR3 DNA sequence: TGTGCCAGCAGTTTCGTAGCGGGGGGGCTTTACAATGAGCAGTTCTTC. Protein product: CASSFVAGGLYNEQFF.